One sample yielded the 8 T cell receptor beta chains listed below, sequenced in a study of blood T cell repertoires in COVID-19. This table comes from immunoSEQ multiplex PCR, and its TCRdb copy is limited to in-frame clones, with some not included. The data show about 180,000 clones, around 82% seen once. The material sequenced was peripheral blood. These receptors were collected from a man aged 80 or over with COVID-19, enrolled during active disease.

The rearrangement joins TRBV19 to TRBJ1-1; D is unresolved. V lost 6 bases to trimming and J lost 0 bases, with 8 bases between them. Germline V gene sequence: CDR1 LNHDA, CDR2 SQIVND (reference sequence). The CDR3 is 13 residues long. This CDR3 reads CASRSRVNTEAFF. CDR3 bases: TGTGCCAGTAGGTCACGGGTGAACACTGAAGCTTTCTTT.

The V and J genes are TRBV5-1 and TRBJ2-2; TRBD1 agrees at 8 bases. The CDR3 is 15 amino acids. Germline V gene sequence: CDR1 SGHRS, CDR2 YFSETQ. Losses at the gene ends were 4 bases for V and 6 bases for J; bases not matched to a gene: 8. CDR3: CASSQRTGKAGELFF. The CDR3 nucleotides are TGCGCCAGCAGCCAGAGGACAGGGAAGGCCGGGGAGCTGTTTTTT.

The chain combines TRBV5-6 with TRBJ2-6; D perhaps matches TRBD2 (5 bases). CDR1 and CDR2 from the germline V gene are SGHDT and YYEEEE. With 2 bases removed from V and 2 bases from J, the gap between germline ends came to 11 bases. The CDR3 totals 16 residues. CDR3 region: CASSLRGSTGANVLTF. CDR3 sequence (DNA): TGTGCCAGCAGCTTACGAGGGTCTACTGGGGCCAACGTCCTGACTTTC.

This clone was picked up a small number of times. The CDR3 bases are TGTGCCAGCAGCTTAGACACCTCGAACACCGGGGAGCTGTTTTTT. It encodes CASSLDTSNTGELFF. This rearrangement joins TRBV5-4 to TRBJ2-2; D gene unclear. The CDR3 loop spans 15 amino acids. The V gene lost 2 bases and the J gene lost 0 bases, with 8 bases spanning the gap. Germline V lookup: CDR1 SGHNT, CDR2 YYREEE (reference sequence).

This rearrangement joins TRBV5-1 to TRBJ1-1; D may be TRBD1 (5 bases). Trimming left V 2 bases short and J 1 base short, with 12 bases between. This CDR3 contains 15 residues. Germline lookup yields CDR1 SGHRS and CDR2 YFSETQ. The CDR3: CASSFGHFPNTEAFF. The DNA for the CDR3 is TGCGCCAGCAGCTTTGGACATTTTCCGAACACTGAAGCTTTCTTT.

This clone has just a few counts. Other DNA variants within this sample encode the same CDR3. The rearrangement joins TRBV7-2 to TRBJ2-7; D gene ambiguous. The CDR3 spans 14 residues. With 0 bases removed from V and 0 bases from J, the gap between germline ends came to 6 bases. CDR1 is SGHTA and CDR2 is FQGNSA in the germline V gene. The CDR3 DNA reads TGTGCCAGCAGCTTAGCCCATAGCTCCTACGAGCAGTACTTC. This sequence encodes CASSLAHSSYEQYF.

J is TRBJ1-5 and V is TRBV28, with a weak D call TRBD1 (5 bases). V shed 11 bases and J shed 3 bases, with 17 bases lying between them. The CDR3 is made up of 14 amino acids. From germline, CDR1 is MDHEN and CDR2 SYDVKM. In DNA form, the CDR3 reads TGTGCCGCAGGCAGATCAGGGTCCAATCAGCCCCAGCATTTT. Amino acid sequence: CAAGRSGSNQPQHF.

This clone occurred a few times. The chain employs TRBV4-3 and TRBJ1-6; D is possibly TRBD1 (5 bases). V gave up 0 bases and J gave up 7 bases, with 13 bases separating them. CDR1 and CDR2 (germline): LGHNA, YSLEER. CDR3 length equals 16 residues. CDR3 residues: CASSQEGRVGNSPLHF. For the CDR3, the DNA is TGCGCCAGCAGCCAAGAAGGCAGGGTCGGGAATTCACCCCTCCACTTT.